Listed below are T cell receptor beta chains from one sample, sequenced in a study of shared clonotypes between healthy human individuals. The method was immunoSEQ multiplex PCR; TCRdb's version includes in-frame clones alone and lacks a portion of them. Here the sample spans 400,000 or so clones, around 96% being singletons. The sequenced sample was memory CD8+ T cells sorted from blood. The receptors were sampled from a man younger than 45 in good health. The CDR3 runs from the conserved cysteine through the conserved F or W. The order of the fields is D gene, J gene, V gene, clone size, CDR3 protein, CDR3 DNA. D genes are given only for firm matches. Clone size is not always given. Where it is, it says once, few, many or a class for expanded clones.

.,TRBJ1-3,TRBV27,.,CASSFTGSSGNTIYF,TGTGCCAGCAGTTTCACGGGGAGCTCTGGAAACACCATATATTTT
.,TRBJ2-1,TRBV28,.,CASSLGQSSYNEQFF,TGTGCCAGCAGTTTGGGGCAAAGCTCCTACAATGAGCAGTTCTTC
.,TRBJ1-2,TRBV5-4,.,CASSLSGHSNYGYTF,TGTGCCAGCAGCTTATCGGGACACAGTAACTATGGCTACACCTTC
TRBD1,TRBJ1-1,TRBV19,.,CASSMSGGTEAFF,TGTGCCAGTAGTATGTCAGGGGGCACTGAAGCTTTCTTT
TRBD2,TRBJ2-1,TRBV7-2,.,CASSLLAGDFYNEQFF,TGTGCCAGCAGCTTACTAGCGGGAGATTTCTACAATGAGCAGTTCTTC
TRBD2,TRBJ2-1,TRBV7-2,.,CASSLVSGGGFDEQFF,TGTGCCAGCAGCTTAGTTTCGGGGGGAGGGTTTGATGAGCAGTTCTTC
TRBD2,TRBJ2-3,TRBV10-3,.,CAISVSGSTDTQYF,TGTGCCATCAGTGTTAGCGGGAGCACAGATACGCAGTATTTT
.,TRBJ2-1,TRBV7-2,.,CASSFQLGEQFF,TGTGCCAGCAGCTTCCAGCTGGGTGAGCAGTTCTTC
.,TRBJ2-1,TRBV30,once,CAWSSRGAYNEQFF,TGTGCCTGGAGTAGTCGGGGGGCGTACAATGAGCAGTTCTTC
TRBD2,TRBJ2-1,TRBV10-2,.,CASSERNSGRNEQFF,TGCGCCAGCAGTGAGAGGAATAGCGGGAGAAATGAGCAGTTCTTC
TRBD1,TRBJ2-7,TRBV6-1,.,CASKNRGLYEQYF,TGTGCCAGCAAGAACAGGGGGCTCTACGAGCAGTACTTC
.,TRBJ2-3,TRBV5-1,.,CASREGITDTQYF,TGCGCCAGCAGGGAGGGAATCACAGATACGCAGTATTTT
TRBD1,TRBJ1-3,TRBV10-2,.,CASSPGTGSSGNTIYF,TGCGCCAGCAGCCCTGGGACAGGGAGCTCTGGAAACACCATATATTTT
TRBD1,TRBJ1-2,TRBV5-1,once,CASSLEGGAGYTF,TGCGCCAGCAGCTTAGAAGGGGGCGCGGGCTACACCTTC
TRBD1,TRBJ1-6,TRBV7-9,.,CASSSAGGSGNSPLHF,TGTGCCAGCAGCTCAGCAGGGGGCTCGGGTAATTCACCCCTCCACTTT
TRBD1,TRBJ2-3,TRBV18,.,CASSQGAGGTDTQYF,TGTGCCAGCTCACAGGGGGCCGGTGGCACAGATACGCAGTATTTT
.,TRBJ1-4,TRBV28,once,CASSSWGKLFF,TGTGCCAGCAGTTCTTGGGGAAAACTGTTTTTT
.,TRBJ2-1,TRBV7-9,.,CASRLGTTEQFF,TGTGCCAGCAGGTTAGGGACCACAGAGCAGTTCTTC
.,TRBJ2-3,TRBV4-2,.,CASSQDGGLSTDTQYF,TGTGCCAGCAGCCAAGATGGAGGACTCAGCACAGATACGCAGTATTTT
.,TRBJ1-1,TRBV7-9,.,CASSFGRAEAFF,TGTGCCAGCAGCTTTGGGCGCGCTGAAGCTTTCTTT
.,TRBJ1-4,TRBV28,once,CASSEVEVPHEKLFF,TGTGCCAGCAGTGAAGTTGAGGTCCCCCATGAAAAACTGTTTTTT
.,TRBJ2-3,TRBV27,.,CASSLEIGKDTQYF,TGTGCCAGCAGTTTGGAGATAGGCAAAGATACGCAGTATTTT
TRBD2,TRBJ2-3,TRBV7-9,once,CASSPTSGSPQYF,TGTGCCAGCAGCCCAACTAGCGGGAGTCCGCAGTATTTT
.,TRBJ2-1,TRBV7-9,.,CASSPLRDTNNEQFF,TGTGCCAGCAGTCCCCTCCGGGACACTAACAATGAGCAGTTCTTC
.,TRBJ2-1,TRBV19,.,CASSVGVNEQFF,TGTGCCAGTAGTGTAGGAGTAAATGAGCAGTTCTTC
.,TRBJ1-1,TRBV6-1,.,CASSVTAGQTEAFF,TGTGCCAGCAGTGTGACGGCGGGTCAGACTGAAGCTTTCTTT
TRBD2,TRBJ2-1,TRBV28,.,CASSRIAGVNYNEQFF,TGTGCCAGCAGTAGAATAGCGGGAGTAAACTACAATGAGCAGTTCTTC
.,TRBJ2-3,TRBV27,.,CASSFGGTDTQYF,TGTGCCAGCAGTTTCGGTGGCACAGATACGCAGTATTTT
.,TRBJ2-7,TRBV2,few,CASSVQSPSHEQYF,TGTGCCAGCAGTGTTCAGTCTCCCTCTCACGAGCAGTACTTC
TRBD2,TRBJ2-1,TRBV5-4,.,CASSLAGTSGRNEQFF,TGTGCCAGCAGCTTGGCCGGGACTAGCGGGAGGAATGAGCAGTTCTTC
.,TRBJ2-5,TRBV2,.,CDQASGGVETQYF,TGTGACCAGGCGTCAGGAGGGGTGGAGACCCAGTACTTC
TRBD1,TRBJ2-7,TRBV19,.,CATEDRARYEQYF,TGTGCCACCGAAGACAGGGCCCGCTACGAGCAGTACTTC
.,TRBJ1-2,TRBV29-1,.,CSVVRARAKGNYGYTF,TGCAGCGTTGTGAGGGCCCGAGCCAAGGGGAACTATGGCTACACCTTC
TRBD1,TRBJ1-1,TRBV19,.,CASSTRQGMNTEAFF,TGTGCCAGTAGTACACGACAGGGGATGAACACTGAAGCTTTCTTT
.,TRBJ2-4,TRBV15,once,CATSRDAPGVSNIQYF,TGTGCCACCAGCAGAGATGCTCCAGGGGTTTCAAACATTCAGTACTTC
.,TRBJ2-7,TRBV30,.,CAWSSGSYEQYF,TGTGCCTGGAGTTCGGGTTCCTACGAGCAGTACTTC
TRBD2,TRBJ2-2,TRBV5-1,.,CASSTSGRVETGELFF,TGCGCCAGCTCGACTAGCGGGAGGGTAGAGACCGGGGAGCTGTTTTTT